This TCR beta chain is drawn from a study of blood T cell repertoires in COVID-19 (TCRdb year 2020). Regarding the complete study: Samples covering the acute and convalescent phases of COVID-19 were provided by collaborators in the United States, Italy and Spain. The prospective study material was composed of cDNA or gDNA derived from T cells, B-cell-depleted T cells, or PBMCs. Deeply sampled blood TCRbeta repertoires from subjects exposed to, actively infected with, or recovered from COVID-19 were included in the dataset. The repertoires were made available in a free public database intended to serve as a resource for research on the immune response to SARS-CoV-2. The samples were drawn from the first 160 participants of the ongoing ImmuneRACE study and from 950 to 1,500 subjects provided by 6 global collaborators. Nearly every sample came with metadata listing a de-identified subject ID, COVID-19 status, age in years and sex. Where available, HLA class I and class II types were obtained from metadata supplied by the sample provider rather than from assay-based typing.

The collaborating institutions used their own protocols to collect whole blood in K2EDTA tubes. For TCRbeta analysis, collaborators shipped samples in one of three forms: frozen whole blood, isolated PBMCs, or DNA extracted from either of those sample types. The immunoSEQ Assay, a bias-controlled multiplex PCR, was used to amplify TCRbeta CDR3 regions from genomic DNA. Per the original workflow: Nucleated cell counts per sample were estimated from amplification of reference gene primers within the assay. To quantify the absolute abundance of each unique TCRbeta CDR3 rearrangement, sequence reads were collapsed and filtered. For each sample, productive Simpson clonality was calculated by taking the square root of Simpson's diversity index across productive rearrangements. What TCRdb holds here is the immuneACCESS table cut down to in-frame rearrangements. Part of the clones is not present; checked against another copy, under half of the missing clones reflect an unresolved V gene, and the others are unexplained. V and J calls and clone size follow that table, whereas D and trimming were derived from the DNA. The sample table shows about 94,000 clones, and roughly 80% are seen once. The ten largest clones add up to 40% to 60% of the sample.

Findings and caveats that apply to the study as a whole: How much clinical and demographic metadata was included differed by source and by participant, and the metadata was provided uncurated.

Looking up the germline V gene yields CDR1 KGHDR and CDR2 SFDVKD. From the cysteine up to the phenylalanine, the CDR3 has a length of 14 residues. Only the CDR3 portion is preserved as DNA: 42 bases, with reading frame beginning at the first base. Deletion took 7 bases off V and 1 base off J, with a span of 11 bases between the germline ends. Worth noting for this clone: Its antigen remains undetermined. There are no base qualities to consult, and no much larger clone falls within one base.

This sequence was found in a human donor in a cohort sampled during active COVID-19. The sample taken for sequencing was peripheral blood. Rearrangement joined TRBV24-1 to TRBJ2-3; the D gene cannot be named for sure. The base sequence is TGTGCCACCAGCCCTCAAGGAGGCACAGATACGCAGTATTTT. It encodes CATSPQGGTDTQYF.